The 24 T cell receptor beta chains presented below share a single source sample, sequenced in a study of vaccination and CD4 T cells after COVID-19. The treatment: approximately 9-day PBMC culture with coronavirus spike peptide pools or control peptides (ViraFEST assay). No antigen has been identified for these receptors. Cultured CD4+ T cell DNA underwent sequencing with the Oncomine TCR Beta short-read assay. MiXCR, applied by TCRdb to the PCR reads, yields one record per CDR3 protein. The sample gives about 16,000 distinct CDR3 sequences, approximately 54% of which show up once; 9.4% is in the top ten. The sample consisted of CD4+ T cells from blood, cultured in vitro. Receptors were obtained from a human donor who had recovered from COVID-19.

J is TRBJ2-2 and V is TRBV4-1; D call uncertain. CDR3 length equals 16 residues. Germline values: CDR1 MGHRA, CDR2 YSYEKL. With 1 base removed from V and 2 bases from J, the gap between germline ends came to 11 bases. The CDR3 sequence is CASSQGRRLNTGELFF. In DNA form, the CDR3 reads TGCGCCAGCAGCCAAGGTCGGAGACTTAACACCGGGGAGCTGTTTTTT.

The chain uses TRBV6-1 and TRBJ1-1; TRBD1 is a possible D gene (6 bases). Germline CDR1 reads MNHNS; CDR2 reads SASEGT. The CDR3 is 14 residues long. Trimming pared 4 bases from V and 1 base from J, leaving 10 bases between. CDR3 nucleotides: TGTGCCAGCAGTGGCCAGGGGTCGAACACTGAAGCTTTCTTT. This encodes CASSGQGSNTEAFF.

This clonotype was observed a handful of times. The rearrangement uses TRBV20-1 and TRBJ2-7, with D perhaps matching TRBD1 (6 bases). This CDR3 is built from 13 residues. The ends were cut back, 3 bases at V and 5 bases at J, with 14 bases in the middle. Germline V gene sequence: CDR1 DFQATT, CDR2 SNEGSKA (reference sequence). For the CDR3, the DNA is TGCAGTGCTAGTGGGGGACAAATCGACGAGCAGTACTTC. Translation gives CSASGGQIDEQYF.

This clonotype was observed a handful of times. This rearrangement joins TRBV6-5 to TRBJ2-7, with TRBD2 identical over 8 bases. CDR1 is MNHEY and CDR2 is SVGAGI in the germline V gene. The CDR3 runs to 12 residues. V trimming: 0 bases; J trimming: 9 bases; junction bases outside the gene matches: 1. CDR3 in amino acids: CASSYSRGGQYF. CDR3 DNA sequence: TGTGCCAGCAGTTACTCCCGGGGGGGGCAGTACTTC.

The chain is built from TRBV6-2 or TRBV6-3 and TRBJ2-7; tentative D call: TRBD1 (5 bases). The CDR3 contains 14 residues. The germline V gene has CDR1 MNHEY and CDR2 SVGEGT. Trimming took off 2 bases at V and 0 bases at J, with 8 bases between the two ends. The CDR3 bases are TGTGCCAGCAGTTACCCAGGGCACTCCTACGAGCAGTACTTC. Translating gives CASSYPGHSYEQYF.

In nucleotides, the CDR3 is TGTGCCAGCAGTTTATTAGCGGGAGGCGGAGATACGCAGTATTTT. Its translation is CASSLLAGGGDTQYF. This sequence joins TRBV27 and TRBJ2-3, with 10 bases identical to TRBD2. J gave up 5 bases and V 1 base, and 3 bases lay outside the gene matches. This CDR3 comprises 15 residues. Germline V CDR1 and CDR2: MNHEY, SMNVEV (reference sequence).

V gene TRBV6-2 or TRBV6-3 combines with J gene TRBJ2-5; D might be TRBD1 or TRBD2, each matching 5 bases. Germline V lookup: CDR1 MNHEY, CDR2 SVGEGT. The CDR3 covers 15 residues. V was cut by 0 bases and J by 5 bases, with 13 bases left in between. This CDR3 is CASSYSGTTIETQYF. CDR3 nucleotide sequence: TGTGCCAGCAGTTACTCCGGGACGACCATCGAGACCCAGTACTTC.

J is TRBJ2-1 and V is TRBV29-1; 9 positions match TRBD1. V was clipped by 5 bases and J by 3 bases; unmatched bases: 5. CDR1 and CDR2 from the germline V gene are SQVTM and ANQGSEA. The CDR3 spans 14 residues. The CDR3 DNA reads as TGCAGCGTTTCCGGGACAGGGTTCTACAATGAGCAGTTCTTC. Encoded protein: CSVSGTGFYNEQFF.

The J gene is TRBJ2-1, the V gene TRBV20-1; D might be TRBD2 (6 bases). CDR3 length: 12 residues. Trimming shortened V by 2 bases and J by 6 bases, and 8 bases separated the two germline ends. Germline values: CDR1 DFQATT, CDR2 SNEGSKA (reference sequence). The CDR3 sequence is CSARIGSNEQFF. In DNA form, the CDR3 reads TGCAGTGCTAGAATCGGGAGCAATGAGCAGTTCTTC.

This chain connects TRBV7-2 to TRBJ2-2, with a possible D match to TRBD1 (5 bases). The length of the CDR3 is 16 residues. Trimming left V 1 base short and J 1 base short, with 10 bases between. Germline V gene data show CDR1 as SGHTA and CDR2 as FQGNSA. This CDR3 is CASSLVARVNTGELFF. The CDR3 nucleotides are TGTGCCAGCAGCTTAGTCGCCAGGGTGAACACCGGGGAGCTGTTTTTT.

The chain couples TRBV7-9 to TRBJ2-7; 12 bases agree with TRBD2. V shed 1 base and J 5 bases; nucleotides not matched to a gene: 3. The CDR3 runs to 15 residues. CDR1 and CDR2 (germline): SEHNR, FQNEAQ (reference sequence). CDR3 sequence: CASSLGLAGGDEQYF. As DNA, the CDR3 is TGTGCCAGCAGCTTAGGGCTAGCGGGAGGGGACGAGCAGTACTTC.

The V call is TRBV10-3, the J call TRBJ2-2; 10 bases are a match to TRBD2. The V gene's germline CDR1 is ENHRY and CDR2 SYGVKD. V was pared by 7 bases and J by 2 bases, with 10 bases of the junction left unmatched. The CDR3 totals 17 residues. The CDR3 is CAITGGRTSGNTGELFF. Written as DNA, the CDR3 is TGTGCCATCACTGGCGGGAGGACTAGCGGTAACACCGGGGAGCTGTTTTTT.

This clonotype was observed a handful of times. CDR3 protein: CAWSPRHAETQYF. The CDR3 DNA follows: TGTGCCTGGAGTCCCCGGCACGCGGAGACCCAGTACTTC. V gene TRBV30 combines with J gene TRBJ2-5; D is unclear. Germline CDR1 and CDR2: GTSNPN and SVGIG (reference sequence). Trimming took off 2 bases at V and 5 bases at J, with 12 bases between the two ends. CDR3 size: 13 residues.

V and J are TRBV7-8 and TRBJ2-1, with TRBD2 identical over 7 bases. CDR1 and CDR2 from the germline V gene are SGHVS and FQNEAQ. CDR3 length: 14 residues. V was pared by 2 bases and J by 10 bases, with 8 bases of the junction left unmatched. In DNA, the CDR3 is TGTGCCAGCAGCTTACTTACTAGCGTTGCCGAGCAGTTCTTC. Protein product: CASSLLTSVAEQFF.

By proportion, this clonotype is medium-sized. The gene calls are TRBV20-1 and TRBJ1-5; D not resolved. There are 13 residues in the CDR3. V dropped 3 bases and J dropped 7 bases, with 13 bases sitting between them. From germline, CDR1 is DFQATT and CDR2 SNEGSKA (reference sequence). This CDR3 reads CSARRDRAQPQHF. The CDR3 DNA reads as TGCAGTGCTAGGCGGGATAGGGCCCAGCCCCAGCATTTT.

In DNA form, the CDR3 reads TGTGCCAGTAGTATACGGGCCAGGGGAAACGAAAAACTGTTTTTT. Encoded protein: CASSIRARGNEKLFF. The genes are TRBV19 and TRBJ1-4, with a weak D call TRBD1 (6 bases). CDR1 is LNHDA and CDR2 is SQIVND in the germline V gene (reference sequence). This CDR3 has 15 amino acids. Trimming cost V 2 bases and J 8 bases, with 15 bases left between them. Full variable domain (outside the CDR3, taken from reference TRBV19 and TRBJ1-4): DGGITQSPKYLFRKEGQNVTLSCEQNLNHDAMYWYRQDPGQGLRLIYYSQIVNDFQKGDIAEGYSVSREKKESFPLTVTSAQKNPTAFYLCASSIRARGNEKLFFGSGTQLSVL.

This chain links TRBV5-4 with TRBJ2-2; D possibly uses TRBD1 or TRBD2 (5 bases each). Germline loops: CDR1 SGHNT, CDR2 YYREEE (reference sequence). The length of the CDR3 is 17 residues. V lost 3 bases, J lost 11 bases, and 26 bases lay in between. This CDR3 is CASSSSSPGTRDGELFF. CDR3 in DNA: TGTGCCAGCAGCTCCTCCTCCCCCGGGACCCGCGATGGAGAGCTGTTTTTT.

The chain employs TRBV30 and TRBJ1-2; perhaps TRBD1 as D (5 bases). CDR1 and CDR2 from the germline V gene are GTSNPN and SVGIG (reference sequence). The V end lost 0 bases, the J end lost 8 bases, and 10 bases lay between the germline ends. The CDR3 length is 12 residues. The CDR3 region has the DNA TGTGCCTGGAGTGTACAGAGGGGAGGCTACACCTTC. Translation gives CAWSVQRGGYTF.

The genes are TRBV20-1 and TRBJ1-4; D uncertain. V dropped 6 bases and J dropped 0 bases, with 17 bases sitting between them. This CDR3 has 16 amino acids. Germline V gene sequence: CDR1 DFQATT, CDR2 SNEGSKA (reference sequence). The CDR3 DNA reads TGCAGTGCCGCCGTATCAGCAGGAGCAACTAATGAAAAACTGTTTTTT. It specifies CSAAVSAGATNEKLFF.

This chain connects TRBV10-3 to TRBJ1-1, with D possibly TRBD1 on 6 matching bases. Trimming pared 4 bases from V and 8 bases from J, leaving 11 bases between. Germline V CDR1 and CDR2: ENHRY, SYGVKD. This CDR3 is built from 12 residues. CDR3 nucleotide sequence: TGTGCCATCAGTGGGACAGTAGCCGAAGCTTTCTTT. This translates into CAISGTVAEAFF.

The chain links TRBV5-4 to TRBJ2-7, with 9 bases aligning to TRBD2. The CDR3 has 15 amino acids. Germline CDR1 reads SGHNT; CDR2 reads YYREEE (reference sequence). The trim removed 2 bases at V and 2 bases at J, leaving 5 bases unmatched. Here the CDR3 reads CASSFSGRRTYEQYF. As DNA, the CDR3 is TGTGCCAGCAGCTTCAGCGGGAGGCGTACCTACGAGCAGTACTTC.

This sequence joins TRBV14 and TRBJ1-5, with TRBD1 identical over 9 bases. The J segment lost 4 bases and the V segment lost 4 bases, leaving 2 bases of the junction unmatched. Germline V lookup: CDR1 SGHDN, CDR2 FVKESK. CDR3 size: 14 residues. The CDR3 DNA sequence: TGTGCCAGCAGCCCGGGGACAGGGAATCAGCCCCAGCATTTT. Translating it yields CASSPGTGNQPQHF.

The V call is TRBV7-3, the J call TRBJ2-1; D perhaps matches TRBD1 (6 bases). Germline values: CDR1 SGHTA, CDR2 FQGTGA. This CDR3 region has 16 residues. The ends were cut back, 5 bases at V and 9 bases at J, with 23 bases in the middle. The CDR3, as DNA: TGTGCCAGCAGCCCATACTCTGAAGGGGGATGCATTGAGCAGTTCTTC. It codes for CASSPYSEGGCIEQFF.

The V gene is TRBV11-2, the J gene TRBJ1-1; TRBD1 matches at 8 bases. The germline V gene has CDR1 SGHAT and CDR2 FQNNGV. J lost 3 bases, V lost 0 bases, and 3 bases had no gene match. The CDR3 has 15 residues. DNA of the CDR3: TGTGCCAGCAGCTTAGATCCCAGGGGGCACACTGAAGCTTTCTTT. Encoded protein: CASSLDPRGHTEAFF.